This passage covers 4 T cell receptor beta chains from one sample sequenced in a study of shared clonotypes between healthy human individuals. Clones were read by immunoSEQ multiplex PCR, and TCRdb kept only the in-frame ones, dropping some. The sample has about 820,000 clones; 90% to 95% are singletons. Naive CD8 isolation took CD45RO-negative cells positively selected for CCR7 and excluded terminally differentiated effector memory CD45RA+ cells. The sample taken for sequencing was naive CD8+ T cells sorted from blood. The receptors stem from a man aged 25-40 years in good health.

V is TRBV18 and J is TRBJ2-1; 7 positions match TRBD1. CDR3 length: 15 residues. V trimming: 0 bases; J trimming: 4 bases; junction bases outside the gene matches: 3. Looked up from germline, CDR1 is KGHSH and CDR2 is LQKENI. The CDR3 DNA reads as TGTGCCAGCTCACCACCGGGGACAGATTACAATGAGCAGTTCTTC. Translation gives CASSPPGTDYNEQFF.

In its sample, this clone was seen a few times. In DNA, the CDR3 is TGCAGCGTTGGGCTCACAGGAGACTATGGCTACACCTTC. This gives the protein CSVGLTGDYGYTF. The chain uses TRBV29-1 and TRBJ1-2; D possibly corresponds to TRBD1 (5 bases). V was clipped by 4 bases and J by 3 bases, with 12 bases between them. The germline CDR1 and CDR2 sequences are SQVTM and ANQGSEA. The CDR3 loop spans 13 amino acids.

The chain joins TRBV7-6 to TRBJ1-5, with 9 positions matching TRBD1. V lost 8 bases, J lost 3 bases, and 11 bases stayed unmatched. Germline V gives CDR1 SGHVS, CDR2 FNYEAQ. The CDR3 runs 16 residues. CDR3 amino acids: CASSPGQGWDNQPQHF. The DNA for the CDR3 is TGTGCCAGCTCCCCGGGACAGGGATGGGACAATCAGCCCCAGCATTTT.

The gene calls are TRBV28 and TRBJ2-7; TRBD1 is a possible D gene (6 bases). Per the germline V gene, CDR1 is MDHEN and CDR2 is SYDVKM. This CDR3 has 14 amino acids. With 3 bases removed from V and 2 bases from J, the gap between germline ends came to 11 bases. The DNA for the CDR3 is TGTGCCAGCAGTTTTTCCCAGGGGACCTACGAGCAGTACTTC. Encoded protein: CASSFSQGTYEQYF.